The 8 T cell receptor beta chains listed next were all sequenced from one sample in a study of blood T cells in healthy people across ages. A second PCR of 7 to 11 cycles used a sample-barcoded 5' primer and a J-beta primer mix. TCRdb re-called the 5' RACE reads through MiXCR, storing one row per CDR3 protein. The data hold some 900,000 distinct CDR3 sequences, with approximately 49% observed a single time. The sequenced sample was blood. All receptors come from a young man in good health.

This chain uses TRBV5-1 with TRBJ1-4; 7 nucleotides line up with TRBD1. Germline V gene lookup returns CDR1 SGHRS and CDR2 YFSETQ. V shed 4 bases, J shed 5 bases, and the junction held 8 bases outside the gene matches. This CDR3 spans 15 amino acids. The CDR3 bases are TGCGCCAGCAGCATTAGCGGACAGGAGAATGAAAAACTGTTTTTT. This gives the protein CASSISGQENEKLFF.

This clonotype has only one observation. This rearrangement joins TRBV6-1 to TRBJ1-2, with a possible D match to TRBD1 (5 bases). The CDR3 has 14 residues. Per germline, CDR1 MNHNS and CDR2 SASEGT. Trimming took 0 bases from V and 4 from J, leaving 9 bases between them. CDR3 DNA: TGTGCCAGCAGTGAAGCGCTGGGGGGCTATGGCTACACCTTC. Its translation: CASSEALGGYGYTF.

The chain links TRBV21-1 to TRBJ2-7. TRBV21-1 is designated a pseudogene. The CDR3 covers 13 residues. The CDR3: CASSKNGFYEQYF. For the CDR3, the DNA is TGTGCCAGCAGCAAAAATGGGTTTTACGAGCAGTACTTC.

This clonotype was counted a few times. The rearrangement links TRBV6-6 to TRBJ2-5; a possible D gene is TRBD2 (6 bases). Per germline, CDR1 MNHNY and CDR2 SVGAGI (reference sequence). Trimming removed 5 bases from V and 4 bases from J, with 11 bases in between. This CDR3 region has 13 residues. CDR3 sequence reads: CASSPQEGETQYF. The CDR3 region has the DNA TGTGCCAGCAGTCCCCAGGAGGGAGAGACCCAGTACTTC.

The rearrangement uses TRBV12-3 or TRBV12-4 and TRBJ1-5, with 11 bases lining up with TRBD1. With V trimmed by 4 bases and J by 1 base, 6 bases remained unmatched. This CDR3 has 17 residues. The CDR3 DNA is TGTGCCAGCAGTTCGGACAGGGGGCGCACAAGCAATCAGCCCCAGCATTTT. Amino acid sequence: CASSSDRGRTSNQPQHF.

This clonotype was counted many times. The chain is built from TRBV28 and TRBJ2-3; no clear D. CDR3 size: 16 residues. Germline CDR1 MDHEN, CDR2 SYDVKM. V lost 2 bases, J lost 2 bases, and 14 bases lay in between. Written as DNA, the CDR3 is TGTGCCAGCAGTTTAAACAGACTGAGGACCACAGATACGCAGTATTTT. Amino acid sequence: CASSLNRLRTTDTQYF.

This clonotype was counted a few times. The chain recombines TRBV12-3 or TRBV12-4 with TRBJ1-5, with D hard to call. CDR3 size: 14 residues. V was pared by 0 bases and J by 0 bases, with 3 bases between. The chain's CDR3 is CASSLAYSNQPQHF. The DNA for the CDR3 is TGTGCCAGCAGTTTAGCATATAGCAATCAGCCCCAGCATTTT.

The chain recombines TRBV24-1 with TRBJ2-3; the match to TRBD2 covers 9 bases. Germline CDR1 reads KGHDR; CDR2 reads SFDVKD. Germline trimming cut 8 bases from V and 0 bases from J; bases unmatched to any gene: 11. The CDR3 spans 17 residues. The CDR3 nucleotides are TGTGCCACCATGAGCGGGAGGCTCTCACCTAGCACAGATACGCAGTATTTT. Encoded protein: CATMSGRLSPSTDTQYF.